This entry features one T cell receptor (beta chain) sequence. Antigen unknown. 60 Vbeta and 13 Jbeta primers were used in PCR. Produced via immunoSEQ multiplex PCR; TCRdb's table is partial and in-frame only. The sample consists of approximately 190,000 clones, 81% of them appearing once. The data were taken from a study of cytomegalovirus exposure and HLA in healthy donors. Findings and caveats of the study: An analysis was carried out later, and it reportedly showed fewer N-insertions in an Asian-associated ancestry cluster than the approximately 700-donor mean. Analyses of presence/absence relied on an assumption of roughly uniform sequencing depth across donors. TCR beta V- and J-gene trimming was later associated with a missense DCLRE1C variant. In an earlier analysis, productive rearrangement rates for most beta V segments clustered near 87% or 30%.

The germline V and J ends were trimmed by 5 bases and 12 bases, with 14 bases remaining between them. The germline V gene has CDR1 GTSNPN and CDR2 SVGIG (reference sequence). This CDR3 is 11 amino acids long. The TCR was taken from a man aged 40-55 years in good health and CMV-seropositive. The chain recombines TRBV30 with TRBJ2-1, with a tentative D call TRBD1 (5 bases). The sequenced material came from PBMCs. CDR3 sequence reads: CAWYAGWGQFF. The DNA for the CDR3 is TGTGCCTGGTACGCAGGGTGGGGGCAGTTCTTC.